This TCR beta chain was captured by sequencing in a study of cytomegalovirus exposure and HLA in healthy donors. PCR used 60 Vbeta primers and 13 Jbeta primers. Assay: immunoSEQ multiplex PCR; the TCRdb copy retains only in-frame clones and omits some. This table has about 160,000 clones, more than 75% appearing once. General observations from the study: Available immune exposure information was restricted to CMV serostatus only.

V dropped 3 bases and J dropped 1; count of bases not matched to a gene: 14. The CDR3 contains 20 residues. The germline CDR1 and CDR2 sequences are SGDLS and YYNGEE. Concerning this clone itself: Its antigen remains unknown.

The sample comprised PBMCs. The receptor's source is a man in his late teens or twenties in good health and CMV-seropositive. The rearrangement uses TRBV9 and TRBJ1-4, with 11 bases identical to TRBD1. In DNA form, the CDR3 reads TGTGCCAGCAGCGGTGAGAGATTCAAGGACAGGGGGCTAACTAATGAAAAACTGTTTTTT. This encodes CASSGERFKDRGLTNEKLFF.